The rows below give T cell receptor beta chains drawn from one sample of a study of type 1 regulatory T cells. TCRdb processed the reads anew with MiXCR; each CDR3 protein has one entry. The sample lists about 62,000 distinct CDR3 sequences, 62% occurring once. Their antigens are not known. The sequenced material came from cultured non-Tr1 T cells, either the whole culture or a sorted T cell fraction (not recorded which). Receptors were obtained from a human donor in good health. The CDR3 runs from the conserved cysteine through the conserved F or W. The order of the fields is J gene, D gene, V gene, clone size, CDR3 DNA, CDR3 protein. The D gene is left open where the match is weak. Some rows mark clone size as missing; the rest say once, few, many or name a class of expanded clone.

>TRBJ1-3|TRBD1|TRBV7-2|-
TGTGCCAGCAGCGAACAGGGGGCAGCGGACACCATATATTTT
CASSEQGAADTIYF
>TRBJ2-7|TRBD2|TRBV7-3|few
TGTGCCAGCAGCTTGGAAGCTAGCGGGAGAGGAGAGCAGTACTTC
CASSLEASGRGEQYF
>TRBJ1-6|-|TRBV7-2|-
TGTGCCAGCAGCGGCACTGTCAATTCACCCCTCCACTTT
CASSGTVNSPLHF
>TRBJ2-1|-|TRBV7-9|-
TGTGCCAGCAGCTTACTCGGGGTTCGGCAAGCCCCCGACAATGAGCAGTTCTTC
CASSLLGVRQAPDNEQFF
>TRBJ2-2|TRBD2|TRBV20-1|-
TGCAGTGTTACGTCCAGCGGGAGCGACACCGGGGAGCTGTTTTTT
CSVTSSGSDTGELFF
>TRBJ2-1|TRBD2|TRBV29-1|-
TGCAGCGTTCAGGGAGTAAGCGGGAGGGCCGGGGTTGTAAATGAGCAGTTCTTC
CSVQGVSGRAGVVNEQFF
>TRBJ2-5|-|TRBV5-1|few
TGCGCCAGCAGCTCCCGGGACAACCTTAGGGTTCGAGAGACCCAGTACTTC
CASSSRDNLRVRETQYF
>TRBJ2-7|TRBD1|TRBV12-3/TRBV12-4|few
TGTGCCAGCTCGACAGGGCTCGAGCAGTACTTC
CASSTGLEQYF
>TRBJ1-2|-|TRBV28|-
TGTGCCAGCAGTTTCACCGGGACAACCTATGGCTACACCTTC
CASSFTGTTYGYTF
>TRBJ2-1|-|TRBV9|-
TGTGCCAGCAGCGTTGTAGGAAGCGGAGGGAATGAGCAGTTCTTC
CASSVVGSGGNEQFF
>TRBJ2-7|-|TRBV29-1|few
TGCAGCGCTATGACAGGAGCCTACGAGCAGTACTTC
CSAMTGAYEQYF
>TRBJ2-7|TRBD2|TRBV29-1|-
TGCAGCGGGGCTAGCGGGAGGAACTACGAGCAGTACTTC
CSGASGRNYEQYF
>TRBJ2-5|-|TRBV5-1|-
TGCGCCAGCAGCGCAGTGCCTGGACAGCGAGAGACCCAGTACTTC
CASSAVPGQRETQYF
>TRBJ1-5|-|TRBV7-8|few
TGTGCCAGCACCCCCGGCAGGGTACAGGAGCCCCAGCATTTT
CASTPGRVQEPQHF
>TRBJ2-3|-|TRBV5-1|-
TGCGCCAGCAGCTTGCGAAATCTCGGCACAGATACGCAGTATTTT
CASSLRNLGTDTQYF
>TRBJ1-3|TRBD1|TRBV6-5|few
TGTGCCAGCCAAAGCGGGACAGCCTCTGGAAACACCATATATTTT
CASQSGTASGNTIYF
>TRBJ2-2|TRBD2|TRBV24-1|-
TGTGCCACCAGTGCTGCGGGGGATAACACCGGGGAGCTGTTTTTT
CATSAAGDNTGELFF
>TRBJ2-2|TRBD2|TRBV27|-
TGTGCCAGCAGTTTTAGCGGGAGGGGAACCACCGGGGAGCTGTTTTTT
CASSFSGRGTTGELFF
>TRBJ2-3|-|TRBV12-3/TRBV12-4|few
TGTGCCAGCAGTTTAGGTTCTAGCGACACAGATACGCAGTATTTT
CASSLGSSDTDTQYF
>TRBJ2-1|TRBD2|TRBV11-2|once
TGTGCCAGCAGCTTATTTGCGGGGGGGATTGGCGGGAGGTCCCAAAATGAGCAGTTCTTC
CASSLFAGGIGGRSQNEQFF
>TRBJ2-3|-|TRBV28|medium-sized
TGTGCCAGCAGTGCCCAGGGCCCAGATACGCAGTATTTT
CASSAQGPDTQYF
>TRBJ1-4|-|TRBV20-1|-
TGCAGTGCTAGCTCCGTAACTAATGAAAAACTGTTTTTT
CSASSVTNEKLFF
>TRBJ1-3|-|TRBV4-3|many
TGCGCCAGCAGCCAAGCGGGGGGGTCTGGAAACACCATATATTTT
CASSQAGGSGNTIYF
>TRBJ1-5|-|TRBV12-2|-
TGTGCAAGTCGCTTAGAATATTCAGGGGGGTTGCGTCAGCCCCAGCATTTT
CASRLEYSGGLRQPQHF
>TRBJ2-5|-|TRBV29-1|few
TGCAGCGTTGATGGCTCCTTAGTCCAAGAGACCCAGTACTTC
CSVDGSLVQETQYF
>TRBJ2-5|-|TRBV20-1|-
TGCAGTGCTAGACTGTATATGGGGGCAGAGACCCAGTACTTC
CSARLYMGAETQYF
>TRBJ2-3|-|TRBV2|few
TGTGCCAGCATGGTCACAGATACGCAGTATTTT
CASMVTDTQYF
>TRBJ2-1|-|TRBV6-2/TRBV6-3|-
TGTGCCAGCACTCGAGAGGGCATAGGGGGTGAGCAGTTCTTC
CASTREGIGGEQFF